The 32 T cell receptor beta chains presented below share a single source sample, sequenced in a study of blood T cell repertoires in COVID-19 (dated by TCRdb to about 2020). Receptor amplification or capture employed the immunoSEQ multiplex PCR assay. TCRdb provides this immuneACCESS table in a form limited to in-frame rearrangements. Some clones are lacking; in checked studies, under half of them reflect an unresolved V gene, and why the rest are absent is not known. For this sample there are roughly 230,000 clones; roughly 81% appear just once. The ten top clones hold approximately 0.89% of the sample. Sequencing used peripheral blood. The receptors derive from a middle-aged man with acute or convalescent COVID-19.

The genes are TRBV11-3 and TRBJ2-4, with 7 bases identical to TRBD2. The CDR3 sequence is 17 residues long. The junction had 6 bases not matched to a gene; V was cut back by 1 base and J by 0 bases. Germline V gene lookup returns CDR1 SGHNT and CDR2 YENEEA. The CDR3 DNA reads TGTGCCAGCAGCTTAGTTCCAGCGGGGCTAGCCAAAAACATTCAGTACTTC. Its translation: CASSLVPAGLAKNIQYF. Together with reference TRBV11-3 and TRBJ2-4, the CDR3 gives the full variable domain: EAGVVQSPRYKIIEKKQPVAFWCNPISGHNTLYWYLQNLGQGPELLIRYENEEAVDDSQLPKDRFSAERLKGVDSTLKIQPAELGDSAVYLCASSLVPAGLAKNIQYFGAGTRLSVL.

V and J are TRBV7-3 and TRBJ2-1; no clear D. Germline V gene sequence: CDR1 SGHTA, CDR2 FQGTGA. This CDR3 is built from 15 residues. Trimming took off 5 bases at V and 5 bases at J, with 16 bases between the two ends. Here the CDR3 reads CASSPAANSNNEQFF. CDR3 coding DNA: TGTGCCAGCAGCCCCGCGGCTAACTCGAACAATGAGCAGTTCTTC.

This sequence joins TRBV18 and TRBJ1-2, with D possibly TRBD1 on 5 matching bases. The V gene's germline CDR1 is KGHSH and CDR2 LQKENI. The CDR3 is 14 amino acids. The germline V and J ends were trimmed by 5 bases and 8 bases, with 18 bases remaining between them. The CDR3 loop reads CASSATPSGSGYTF. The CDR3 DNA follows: TGTGCCAGCTCAGCAACGCCTTCAGGGTCCGGCTACACCTTC.

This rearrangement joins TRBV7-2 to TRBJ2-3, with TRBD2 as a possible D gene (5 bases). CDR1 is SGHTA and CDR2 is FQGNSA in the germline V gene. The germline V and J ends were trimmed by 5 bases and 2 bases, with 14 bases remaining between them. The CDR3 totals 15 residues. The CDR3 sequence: CASSTLDPVTDTQYF. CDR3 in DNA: TGTGCCAGCAGCACACTAGATCCGGTCACAGATACGCAGTATTTT.

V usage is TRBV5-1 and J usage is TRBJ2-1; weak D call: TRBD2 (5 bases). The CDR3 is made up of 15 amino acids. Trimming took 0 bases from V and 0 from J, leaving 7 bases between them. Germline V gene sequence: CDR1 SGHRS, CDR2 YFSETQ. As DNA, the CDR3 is TGCGCCAGCAGCTTGGTCGGGGTCTCCTACAATGAGCAGTTCTTC. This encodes CASSLVGVSYNEQFF.

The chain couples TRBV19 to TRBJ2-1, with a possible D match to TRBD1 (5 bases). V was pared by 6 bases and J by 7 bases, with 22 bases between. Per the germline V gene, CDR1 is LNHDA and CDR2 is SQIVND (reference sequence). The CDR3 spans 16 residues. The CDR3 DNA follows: TGTGCCAGTAGCCCAGACAGCGTAGTTTTGTGGAATGAGCAGTTCTTC. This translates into CASSPDSVVLWNEQFF.

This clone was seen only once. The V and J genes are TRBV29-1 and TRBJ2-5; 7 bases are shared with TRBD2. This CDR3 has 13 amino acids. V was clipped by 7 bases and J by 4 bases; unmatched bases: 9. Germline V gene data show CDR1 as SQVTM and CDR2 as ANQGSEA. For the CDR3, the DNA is TGCAGCGGATCGGGGGGAGAAGGAGAGACCCAGTACTTC. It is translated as CSGSGGEGETQYF.

The CDR3 protein is CASSPGVGGQPQHF. CDR3 nucleotide sequence: TGTGCCAGCAGCCCCGGGGTAGGCGGTCAGCCCCAGCATTTT. This chain links TRBV7-6 with TRBJ1-5; D is undetermined. The germline V gene encodes CDR1 SGHVS and CDR2 FNYEAQ. The CDR3 contains 14 residues. Trimming stripped 5 bases from V and 6 bases from J, with 14 bases between.

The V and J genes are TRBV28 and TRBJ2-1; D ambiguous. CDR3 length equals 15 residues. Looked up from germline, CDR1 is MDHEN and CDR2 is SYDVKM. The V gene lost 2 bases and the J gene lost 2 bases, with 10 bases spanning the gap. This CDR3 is CASSLIKRAYNEQFF. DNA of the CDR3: TGTGCCAGCAGTTTAATAAAGAGAGCCTACAATGAGCAGTTCTTC.

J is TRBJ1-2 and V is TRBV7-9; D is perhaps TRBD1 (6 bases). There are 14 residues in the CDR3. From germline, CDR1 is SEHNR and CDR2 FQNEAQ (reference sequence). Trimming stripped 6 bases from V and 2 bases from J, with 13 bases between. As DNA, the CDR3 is TGTGCCAGCAGTTCCTGGGGGCTAAACTATGGCTACACCTTC. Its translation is CASSSWGLNYGYTF. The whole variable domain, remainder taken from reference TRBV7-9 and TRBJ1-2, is DTGVSQNPRHKITKRGQNVTFRCDPISEHNRLYWYRQTLGQGPEFLTYFQNEAQLEKSRLLSDRFSAERPKGSFSTLEIQRTEQGDSAMYLCASSSWGLNYGYTFGSGTRLTVV.

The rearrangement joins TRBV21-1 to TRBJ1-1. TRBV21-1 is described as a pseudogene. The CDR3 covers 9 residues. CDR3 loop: CCPNTEAFF. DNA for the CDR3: TGTTGTCCTAACACTGAAGCTTTCTTT.

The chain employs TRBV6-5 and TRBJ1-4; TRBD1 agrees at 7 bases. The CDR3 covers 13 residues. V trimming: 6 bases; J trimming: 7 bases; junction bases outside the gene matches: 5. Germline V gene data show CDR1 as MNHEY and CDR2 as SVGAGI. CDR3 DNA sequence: TGTGCCAGCAGCCGACAGGGCGGTGAAAAACTGTTTTTT. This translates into CASSRQGGEKLFF.

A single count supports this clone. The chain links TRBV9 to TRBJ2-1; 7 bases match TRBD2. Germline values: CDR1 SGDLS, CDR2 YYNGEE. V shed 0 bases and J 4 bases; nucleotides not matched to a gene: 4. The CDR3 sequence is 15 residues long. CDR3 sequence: CASSVAASGYNEQFF. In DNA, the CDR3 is TGTGCCAGCAGCGTAGCGGCTAGCGGATACAATGAGCAGTTCTTC.

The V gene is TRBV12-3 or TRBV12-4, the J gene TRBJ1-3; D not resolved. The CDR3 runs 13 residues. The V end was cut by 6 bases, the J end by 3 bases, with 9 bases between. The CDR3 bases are TGTGCCAGCAGCCTAATCGATGGAAACACCATATATTTT. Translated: CASSLIDGNTIYF.

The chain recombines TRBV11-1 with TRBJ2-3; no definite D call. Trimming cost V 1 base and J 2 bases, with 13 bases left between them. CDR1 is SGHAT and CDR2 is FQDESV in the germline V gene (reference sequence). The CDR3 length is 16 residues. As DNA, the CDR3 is TGTGCCAGCAGCTTAGTCCAGGCGTTACCCACAGATACGCAGTATTTT. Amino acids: CASSLVQALPTDTQYF.

The CDR3 region is CASSLGGTANYEQYF. The CDR3 DNA reads TGCGCCAGCAGCTTGGGGGGGACAGCCAACTACGAGCAGTACTTC. The V gene is TRBV5-1, the J gene TRBJ2-7; 7 nucleotides agree with TRBD1. The V gene's germline CDR1 is SGHRS and CDR2 YFSETQ. V lost 0 bases and J lost 3; bases outside the gene matches: 6. The CDR3 consists of 15 residues.

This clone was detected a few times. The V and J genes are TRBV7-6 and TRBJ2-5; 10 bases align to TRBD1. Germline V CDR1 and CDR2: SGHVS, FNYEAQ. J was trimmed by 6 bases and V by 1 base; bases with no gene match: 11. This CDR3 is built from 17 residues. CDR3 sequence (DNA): TGTGCCAGCAGCTTAGTTTCGACAGGGGGCCAGTTAAAGACCCAGTACTTC. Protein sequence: CASSLVSTGGQLKTQYF.

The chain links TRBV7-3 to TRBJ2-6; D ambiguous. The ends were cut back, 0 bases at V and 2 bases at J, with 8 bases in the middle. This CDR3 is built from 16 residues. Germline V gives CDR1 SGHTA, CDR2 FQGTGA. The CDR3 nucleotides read TGTGCCAGCAGCTTAACGTCGTTCCCTGGGGCCAACGTCCTGACTTTC. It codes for CASSLTSFPGANVLTF.

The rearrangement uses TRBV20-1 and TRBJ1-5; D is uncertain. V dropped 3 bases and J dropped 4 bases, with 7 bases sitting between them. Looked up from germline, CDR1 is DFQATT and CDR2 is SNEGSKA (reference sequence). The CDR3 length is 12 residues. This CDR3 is CSASDGNQPQHF. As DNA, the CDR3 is TGCAGTGCTAGTGACGGGAATCAGCCCCAGCATTTT.

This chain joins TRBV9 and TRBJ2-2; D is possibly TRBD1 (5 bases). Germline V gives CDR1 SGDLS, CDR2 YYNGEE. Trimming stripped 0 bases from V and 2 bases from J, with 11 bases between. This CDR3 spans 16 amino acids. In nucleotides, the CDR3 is TGTGCCAGCAGCGTAGGAGGTGGGGCCAACACCGGGGAGCTGTTTTTT. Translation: CASSVGGGANTGELFF.

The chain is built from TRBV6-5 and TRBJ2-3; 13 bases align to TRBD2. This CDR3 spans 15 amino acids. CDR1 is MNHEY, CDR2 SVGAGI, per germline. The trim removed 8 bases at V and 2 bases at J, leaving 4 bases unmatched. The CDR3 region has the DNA TGTGCCAGCCGGACTAGCGGGGGCAACACAGATACGCAGTATTTT. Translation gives CASRTSGGNTDTQYF.

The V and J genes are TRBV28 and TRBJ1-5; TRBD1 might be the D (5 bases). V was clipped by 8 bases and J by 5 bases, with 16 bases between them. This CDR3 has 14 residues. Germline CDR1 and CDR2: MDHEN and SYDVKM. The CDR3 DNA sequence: TGTGCCAGCCAGGGAAGTGGTCGGCATCAGCCCCAGCATTTT. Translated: CASQGSGRHQPQHF.

CDR3 in amino acids: CASSGGQTPAGGYTF. The CDR3 nucleotides are TGTGCCAGCAGTGGGGGACAGACCCCCGCGGGTGGCTACACCTTC. V and J are TRBV25-1 and TRBJ1-2, with TRBD1 matching 7 bases. V shed 4 bases and J 7 bases; nucleotides not matched to a gene: 12. Germline V lookup: CDR1 MGHDK, CDR2 SYGVNS. The CDR3 runs 15 residues.

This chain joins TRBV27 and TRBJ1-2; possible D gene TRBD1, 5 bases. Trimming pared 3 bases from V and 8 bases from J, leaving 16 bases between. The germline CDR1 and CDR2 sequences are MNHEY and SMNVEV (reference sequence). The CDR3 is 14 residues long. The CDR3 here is CASSLSREASGYTF. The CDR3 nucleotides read TGTGCCAGCAGTTTGAGCAGGGAGGCGAGCGGCTACACCTTC.

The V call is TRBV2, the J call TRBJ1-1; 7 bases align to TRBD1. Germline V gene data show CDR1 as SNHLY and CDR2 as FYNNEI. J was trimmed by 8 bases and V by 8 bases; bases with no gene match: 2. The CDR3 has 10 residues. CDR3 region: CASPGQEAFF. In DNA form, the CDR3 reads TGTGCCAGCCCGGGACAGGAAGCTTTCTTT.

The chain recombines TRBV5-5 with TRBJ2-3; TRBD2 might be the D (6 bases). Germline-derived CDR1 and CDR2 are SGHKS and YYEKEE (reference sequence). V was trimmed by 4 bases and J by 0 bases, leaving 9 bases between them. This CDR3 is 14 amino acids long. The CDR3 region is CASSNSGSTDTQYF. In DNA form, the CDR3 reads TGTGCCAGCAGCAATAGCGGTAGCACAGATACGCAGTATTTT.

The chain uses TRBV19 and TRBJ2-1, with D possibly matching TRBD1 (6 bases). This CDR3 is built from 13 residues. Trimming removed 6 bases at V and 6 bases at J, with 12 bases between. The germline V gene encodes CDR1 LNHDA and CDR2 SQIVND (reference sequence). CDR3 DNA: TGTGCCAGTAGGGGGGCCTGGGGCAATGAGCAGTTCTTC. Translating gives CASRGAWGNEQFF. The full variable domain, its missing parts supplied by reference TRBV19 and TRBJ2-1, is DGGITQSPKYLFRKEGQNVTLSCEQNLNHDAMYWYRQDPGQGLRLIYYSQIVNDFQKGDIAEGYSVSREKKESFPLTVTSAQKNPTAFYLCASRGAWGNEQFFGPGTRLTVL.

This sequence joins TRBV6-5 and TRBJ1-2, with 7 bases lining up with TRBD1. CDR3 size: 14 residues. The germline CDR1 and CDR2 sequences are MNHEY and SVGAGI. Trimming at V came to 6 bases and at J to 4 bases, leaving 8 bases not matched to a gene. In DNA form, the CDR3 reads TGTGCCAGCAGCCCGCAGGGGGATCTCTATGGCTACACCTTC. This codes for CASSPQGDLYGYTF.

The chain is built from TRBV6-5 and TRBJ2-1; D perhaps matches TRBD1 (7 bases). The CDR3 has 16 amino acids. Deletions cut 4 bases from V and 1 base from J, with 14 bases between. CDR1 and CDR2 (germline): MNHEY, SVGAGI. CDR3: CASSSTPGGSYNEQFF. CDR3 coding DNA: TGTGCCAGCAGTTCAACTCCAGGGGGGTCCTACAATGAGCAGTTCTTC.

The DNA of the CDR3 is TGTGCCAGCAGTGAACAGGGAGGGAGCAATCAGCCCCAGCATTTT. Its protein is CASSEQGGSNQPQHF. The genes are TRBV6-4 and TRBJ1-5, with a tentative D call TRBD1 (6 bases). The germline V gene encodes CDR1 MRHNA and CDR2 SNTAGT. The CDR3 sequence is 15 residues long. The V end was cut by 3 bases, the J end by 1 base, with 10 bases between.

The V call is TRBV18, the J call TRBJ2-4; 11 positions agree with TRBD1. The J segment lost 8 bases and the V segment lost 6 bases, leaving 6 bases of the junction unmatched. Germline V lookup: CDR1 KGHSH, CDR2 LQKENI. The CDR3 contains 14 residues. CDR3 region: CASSGLGQGDIQYF. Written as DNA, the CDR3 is TGTGCCAGCTCCGGATTGGGACAGGGGGACATTCAGTACTTC.

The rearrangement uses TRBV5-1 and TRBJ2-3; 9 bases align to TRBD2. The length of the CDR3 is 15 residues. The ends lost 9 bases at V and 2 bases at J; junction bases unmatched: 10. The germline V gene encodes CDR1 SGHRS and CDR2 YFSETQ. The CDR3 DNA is TGCGCCACCTCCCAAGCGGGGGGCGTCACAGATACGCAGTATTTT. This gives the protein CATSQAGGVTDTQYF.